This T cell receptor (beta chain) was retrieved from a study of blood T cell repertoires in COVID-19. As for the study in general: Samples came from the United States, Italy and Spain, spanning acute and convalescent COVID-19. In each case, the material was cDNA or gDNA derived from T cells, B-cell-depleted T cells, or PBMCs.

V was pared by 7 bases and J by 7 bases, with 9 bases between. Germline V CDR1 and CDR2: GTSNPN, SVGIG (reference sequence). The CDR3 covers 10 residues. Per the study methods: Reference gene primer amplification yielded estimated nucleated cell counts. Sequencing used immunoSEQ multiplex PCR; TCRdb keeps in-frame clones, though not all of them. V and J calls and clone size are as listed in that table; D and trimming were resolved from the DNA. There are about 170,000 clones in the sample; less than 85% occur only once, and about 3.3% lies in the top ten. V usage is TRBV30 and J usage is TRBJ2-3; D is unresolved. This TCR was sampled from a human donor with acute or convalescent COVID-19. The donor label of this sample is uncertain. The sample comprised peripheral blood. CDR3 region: CAYSSYTQYF. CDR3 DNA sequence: TGTGCCTATTCGTCCTATACGCAGTATTTT. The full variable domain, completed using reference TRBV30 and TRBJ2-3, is SQTIHQWPATLVQPVGSPLSLECTVEGTSNPNLYWYRQAAGRGLQLLFYSVGIGQISSEVPQNLSASRPQDRQFILSSKKLLLSDSGFYLCAYSSYTQYFGPGTRLTVL.